This entry describes one TCR beta chain. Germline is not matched at one junction end, which may reflect a read error. This sample was included in a study of OX40 agonist ivuxolimab in advanced cancers. Sequencing used immunoSEQ multiplex PCR; TCRdb keeps in-frame clones, though not all of them. In the table there are 12,000 or so clones, 65% to 75% of which are singletons. The germline V gene has CDR1 MNHEY and CDR2 SVGAGI. The CDR3 covers 13 residues. V and J are TRBV6-5 and TRBJ2-5; D is perhaps TRBD1 (5 bases). This specimen consisted of CD4+ or CD8+ T cells sorted from blood, obtained in a trial of the OX40 agonist ivuxolimab. The sequence came from an adult with an advanced solid tumor such as melanoma, head and neck, liver or kidney cancer. CDR3 DNA: TGTGCCAGCAGCTCGGACAACCACGAGACCCAGTACTTC. It encodes CASSSDNHETQYF.